This T cell receptor beta chain emerged from a study of blood T cell repertoires in COVID-19. Across the whole study: The United States, Italy and Spain provided the acute and convalescent COVID-19 samples.

CDR3 size: 15 residues. Germline V gene sequence: CDR1 SGHVS, CDR2 FNYEAQ. Trimming stripped 1 base from V and 0 bases from J, with 4 bases between. Method: immunoSEQ multiplex PCR; TCRdb's copy keeps in-frame clones and lacks some. The data show a few hundred thousand clones, 70% to 90% seen once. The sequence was obtained from a woman aged 25 to 39 with COVID-19, enrolled during active disease. The rearrangement links TRBV7-6 to TRBJ2-6; no definite D call. Source material: peripheral blood. CDR3: CASSLGGSGANVLTF. Here the CDR3 DNA reads TGTGCCAGCAGCTTAGGAGGCTCTGGGGCCAACGTCCTGACTTTC.